The TCR beta chain under discussion was sequenced for a study of blood T cell repertoires in COVID-19. Study-wide background: T cells, B-cell-depleted T cells, or PBMCs provided the cDNA or gDNA that served as material.

V lost 7 bases and J lost 7; bases outside the gene matches: 8. The CDR3 consists of 13 residues. Authors' processing steps: Reference gene primer amplification in the assay estimated nucleated cell counts. Here immunoSEQ multiplex PCR was the method, and the copy in TCRdb shows in-frame clones only, minus some. Clonal size and the V and J genes are those of that table, whereas D and trimming came from the DNA. The data show some 240,000 clones, with 80% to 85% seen just once and 3.4% held by the top ten. The V and J genes are TRBV12-3 or TRBV12-4 and TRBJ1-2, with 8 bases identical to TRBD1. The specimen sequenced was PBMCs or T cells enriched from blood (not recorded which). This receptor was obtained from a man aged 45 to 65 who had recovered from COVID-19. In DNA, the CDR3 is TGTGCCAGCACCCCGGACAGGGTCGTTGGCTACACCTTC. The encoded protein is CASTPDRVVGYTF.